Presented here are 23 T cell receptor beta chains from one specimen sequenced in a study of T cells in Graves' hyperthyroidism and ophthalmopathy. Researchers took RNA transcripts and amplified the TCR beta CDR3 regions from them. Initially, a first-round RT-PCR of the TCR CDR3 employed the HTBI primer set. TCRdb used MiXCR to reprocess the multiplex PCR reads, holding one entry per CDR3 protein. The table has hundreds of thousands of distinct CDR3 sequences, less than 20% seen once. Sequencing input: blood. Source of these receptors: a woman in her late teens or twenties with Graves' ophthalmopathy.

This clonotype has at least ten counts. The DNA of the CDR3 is TGTGCCAGCAGTCGGATTAGCGGGGGGTGGAAAGAGACCCAGTACTTC. This codes for CASSRISGGWKETQYF. The chain links TRBV27 to TRBJ2-5, with 10 bases matching TRBD2. V shed 5 bases, J shed 3 bases, and the junction held 9 bases outside the gene matches. CDR3 size: 16 residues. Germline assignment: CDR1 MNHEY and CDR2 SMNVEV (reference sequence).

The chain uses TRBV24-1 and TRBJ2-7, with 9 bases lining up with TRBD1. J gave up 2 bases and V 3 bases, and 4 bases lay outside the gene matches. This CDR3 spans 15 amino acids. CDR1 is KGHDR and CDR2 is SFDVKD in the germline V gene. CDR3 in DNA: TGTGCCACCAGTGATCGGGACAGGGATACCTACGAGCAGTACTTC. Its translation: CATSDRDRDTYEQYF.

Ten or more counts support this clonotype. The CDR3 loop is CASSPDRGPSYEQYF. CDR3 nucleotide sequence: TGTGCCAGCAGCCCGGACAGGGGGCCCTCCTACGAGCAGTACTTC. V gene TRBV7-9 combines with J gene TRBJ2-7; 11 bases map to TRBD1. V lost 5 bases, J lost 0 bases, and 3 bases stayed unmatched. This CDR3 spans 15 amino acids. Germline loops: CDR1 SEHNR, CDR2 FQNEAQ (reference sequence). The full variable domain, with the rest looked up from reference TRBV7-9 and TRBJ2-7, is DTGVSQNPRHKITKRGQNVTFRCDPISEHNRLYWYRQTLGQGPEFLTYFQNEAQLEKSRLLSDRFSAERPKGSFSTLEIQRTEQGDSAMYLCASSPDRGPSYEQYFGPGTRLTVT.

Many counts were recorded for this clonotype. This chain links TRBV29-1 with TRBJ1-1; D call uncertain. The ends were cut back, 5 bases at V and 0 bases at J, with 7 bases in the middle. The germline V gene has CDR1 SQVTM and CDR2 ANQGSEA. This CDR3 spans 12 amino acids. CDR3 nucleotide sequence: TGCAGCGTTTTGGTGATGAACACTGAAGCTTTCTTT. Its protein is CSVLVMNTEAFF.

This clonotype was recorded at least ten times. The genes are TRBV3-1 and TRBJ2-2; the D gene is possibly TRBD1 (6 bases). Germline CDR1 reads LGHDT; CDR2 reads YNNKEL (reference sequence). The CDR3 consists of 16 residues. Trimming took off 4 bases at V and 4 bases at J, with 16 bases between the two ends. CDR3 in DNA: TGTGCCAGCAGCCCCCGGGACACACACCTCACCGGGGAGCTGTTTTTT. Translation: CASSPRDTHLTGELFF. Drawing the rest from reference TRBV3-1 and TRBJ2-2, the complete variable domain is DTAVSQTPKYLVTQMGNDKSIKCEQNLGHDTMYWYKQDSKKFLKIMFSYNNKELIINETVPNRFSPKSPDKAHLNLHINSLELGDSAVYFCASSPRDTHLTGELFFGEGSRLTVL.

This rearrangement joins TRBV5-5 to TRBJ2-1, with TRBD2 identical over 12 bases. Germline CDR1 reads SGHKS; CDR2 reads YYEKEE (reference sequence). With 5 bases clipped from V and 0 bases from J, the junction kept 3 bases outside the gene matches. CDR3 size: 16 residues. The CDR3 DNA follows: TGTGCCAGCAGACCTAGCGGGGGGGCCTCCTACAATGAGCAGTTCTTC. Translating gives CASRPSGGASYNEQFF.

This clonotype was seen ten or more times. The chain uses TRBV30 and TRBJ2-7; TRBD1 or TRBD2 may be the D gene (5 bases each). The CDR3 length is 13 residues. Trimming removed 8 bases from V and 0 bases from J, with 14 bases in between. The germline gives CDR1 GTSNPN, CDR2 SVGIG (reference sequence). The CDR3 coding sequence is TGTGCCGGACCGGGACCGACCTCCTACGAGCAGTACTTC. Its protein product is CAGPGPTSYEQYF. Supplemented by reference TRBV30 and TRBJ2-7, the full variable domain reads SQTIHQWPATLVQPVGSPLSLECTVEGTSNPNLYWYRQAAGRGLQLLFYSVGIGQISSEVPQNLSASRPQDRQFILSSKKLLLSDSGFYLCAGPGPTSYEQYFGPGTRLTVT.

The V call is TRBV2, the J call TRBJ1-1, with 12 bases that match TRBD1. The CDR3 contains 11 residues. Germline V gene data show CDR1 as SNHLY and CDR2 as FYNNEI. V dropped 6 bases and J dropped 10; count of bases not matched to a gene: 0. In DNA, the CDR3 is TGTGCCAGCAGGGGACAGGGGGCAGCTTTCTTT. As protein: CASRGQGAAFF.

This clonotype was seen at least ten times. The J gene is TRBJ1-2, the V gene TRBV6-5; D gene unclear. CDR3 length: 14 residues. Germline CDR1 and CDR2: MNHEY and SVGAGI. The V end lost 0 bases, the J end lost 7 bases, and 12 bases lay between the germline ends. As DNA, the CDR3 is TGTGCCAGCAGTTACTCGTCGGTGAATGGTGGCTACACCTTC. It translates to CASSYSSVNGGYTF.

This clonotype was counted between two and nine times. This chain connects TRBV29-1 to TRBJ2-5; TRBD1 might be the D (6 bases). Germline V gives CDR1 SQVTM, CDR2 ANQGSEA. Trimming cost V 6 bases and J 7 bases, with 12 bases left between them. The CDR3 sequence is 11 residues long. The CDR3 is CSVKGGRTQYF. The CDR3 DNA is TGCAGCGTAAAAGGGGGTCGGACCCAGTACTTC.

This rearrangement joins TRBV7-2 to TRBJ2-4; maybe TRBD1 (6 bases). Germline assignment: CDR1 SGHTA and CDR2 FQGNSA. Trimming cost V 5 bases and J 8 bases, with 16 bases left between them. The CDR3 sequence is 14 residues long. The CDR3 DNA reads TGTGCCAGCAGCCGAGAGGGATACAGGGACATTCAGTACTTC. Translated, it gives CASSREGYRDIQYF.

This clonotype was observed many times. The rearrangement uses TRBV20-1 and TRBJ2-7; D is possibly TRBD1 (6 bases). The V end lost 2 bases, the J end lost 8 bases, and 16 bases lay between the germline ends. Germline V gene lookup returns CDR1 DFQATT and CDR2 SNEGSKA (reference sequence). This CDR3 is 13 amino acids long. The CDR3 protein is CSARTTGTPKQYF. The CDR3 nucleotides read TGCAGTGCTAGAACCACCGGGACACCGAAGCAGTACTTC.

The chain couples TRBV29-1 to TRBJ2-1; possibly TRBD2 for D (6 bases). Per germline, CDR1 SQVTM and CDR2 ANQGSEA. The CDR3 contains 14 residues. Trimming stripped 7 bases from V and 5 bases from J, with 18 bases between. This CDR3 reads CSATGDLIDNEQFF. As DNA, the CDR3 is TGCAGCGCGACGGGGGACCTGATAGACAATGAGCAGTTCTTC.

This chain links TRBV12-3 or TRBV12-4 with TRBJ2-5, with no clear D. The CDR3 loop spans 12 amino acids. V gave up 6 bases and J gave up 7 bases, with 12 bases separating them. The DNA for the CDR3 is TGTGCCAGCAGCCGTGATATGTGGACCCAGTACTTC. Protein sequence: CASSRDMWTQYF.

This clonotype was observed many times. The chain combines TRBV18 with TRBJ2-3, with D unresolved. This CDR3 comprises 16 residues. The ends were cut back, 1 base at V and 0 bases at J, with 11 bases in the middle. CDR1 and CDR2 from the germline V gene are KGHSH and LQKENI. CDR3 region: CASSPLGVPSTDTQYF. The CDR3 DNA reads TGTGCCAGCTCACCACTTGGGGTTCCTAGCACAGATACGCAGTATTTT.

Ten or more counts support this clonotype. This rearrangement joins TRBV10-2 to TRBJ2-7, with D possibly matching TRBD2 (5 bases). V lost 5 bases and J 7 bases, leaving 12 bases between the germline ends. CDR1 and CDR2 (germline): WSHSY, SAAADI. This CDR3 contains 12 residues. DNA of the CDR3: TGCGCCAGCAGTAGCACCACGGGGGAGCAGTACTTC. Translating gives CASSSTTGEQYF.

The chain joins TRBV30 to TRBJ1-2; D may be TRBD1 (5 bases). Germline CDR1 GTSNPN, CDR2 SVGIG (reference sequence). Between the trimmed V and J ends, which lost 5 bases and 4 bases, there was a span of 14 bases. The CDR3 extends over 13 amino acids. CDR3 residues: CAWHRDRPYGYTF. CDR3 DNA: TGTGCCTGGCACCGGGACCGGCCCTATGGCTACACCTTC.

This clonotype was found many times. The rearrangement uses TRBV20-1 and TRBJ2-3; the match to TRBD2 covers 9 bases. CDR1 and CDR2 from the germline V gene are DFQATT and SNEGSKA (reference sequence). The CDR3 totals 16 residues. V shed 5 bases, J shed 5 bases, and the junction held 14 bases outside the gene matches. The CDR3 nucleotides are TGCAGTGCTCCCAAGGGGGCGGGGGGGAGGAAAGATACGCAGTATTTT. Translated, it gives CSAPKGAGGRKDTQYF.

This clonotype has ten or more counts. The chain employs TRBV12-3 or TRBV12-4 and TRBJ2-7; 13 nucleotides agree with TRBD2. The CDR3 covers 17 residues. Trimming removed 2 bases from V and 1 base from J; junction bases left unmatched: 5. CDR3 coding DNA: TGTGCCAGCAGTTTATGGACTAGCGGGAGAACGTCCTACGAGCAGTACTTC. It codes for CASSLWTSGRTSYEQYF.

This clonotype was counted ten times or more. The chain links TRBV7-2 to TRBJ1-1, with TRBD1 matching over 9 bases. J gave up 4 bases and V 2 bases, and 5 bases lay outside the gene matches. The V gene's germline CDR1 is SGHTA and CDR2 FQGNSA. The CDR3 sequence is 15 residues long. Here the CDR3 DNA reads TGTGCCAGCAGCTTACTCGGGACAGGGTCCACTGAAGCTTTCTTT. Protein product: CASSLLGTGSTEAFF.

This clonotype came up many times. V and J are TRBV5-1 and TRBJ2-7; TRBD2 agrees at 7 bases. The length of the CDR3 is 15 residues. After removal of 4 bases from V and 3 bases from J, the junction contained 10 bases not matched to a gene. Germline lookup yields CDR1 SGHRS and CDR2 YFSETQ. The CDR3 nucleotides are TGCGCCAGCAGCCCGACAGCGGGGAATCTCTACGAGCAGTACTTC. Translating gives CASSPTAGNLYEQYF.

This clonotype was observed at least ten times. The chain uses TRBV18 and TRBJ1-4; TRBD1 matches at 9 bases. CDR1 is KGHSH and CDR2 is LQKENI in the germline V gene. V lost 3 bases, J lost 3 bases, and 2 bases stayed unmatched. This CDR3 comprises 15 residues. The CDR3 here is CASSPRDRANEKLFF. CDR3 in DNA: TGTGCCAGCTCACCGCGGGACAGGGCTAATGAAAAACTGTTTTTT.

This clonotype has a handful of counts. The chain links TRBV4-3 to TRBJ1-4, with 7 bases that match TRBD1. This CDR3 is 18 amino acids long. Per the germline V gene, CDR1 is LGHNA and CDR2 is YSLEER. V lost 1 base, J lost 2 bases, and 10 bases stayed unmatched. In nucleotides, the CDR3 is TGCGCCAGCAGCCAAGTATCCTTTCTCAGGGGGACTAATGAAAAACTGTTTTTT. Translating gives CASSQVSFLRGTNEKLFF.